This T cell receptor beta chain comes out of a study of Tregs in tolerant kidney transplant recipients. Overall study results and limits: Findings come from small patient numbers and require larger validation.

Using immunoSEQ multiplex PCR, the repertoire was profiled, and TCRdb retains in-frame clones only, with some absent. Of about 240,000 clones in the sample, around 82% were seen once. On this clone: Its matching antigen is unknown.

Thawed PBMCs were FACS-sorted into unstimulated CD4+CD25+CD127- regulatory T cells, CD4+CD25- non-regulatory cells, CD4 and CD8 cells. The sample taken for sequencing was CD4+ T cells from blood. This receptor was obtained from a human donor in good health.

This chain's CDR3 is CASRKTGTDSYEQYF. In DNA form, the CDR3 reads TGCGCCAGCAGAAAAACCGGGACGGACTCCTACGAGCAGTACTTC. This sequence joins TRBV23-1 and TRBJ2-7; D assignment may be TRBD1 or TRBD2 (5 bases each). TRBV23-1 is identified as an open reading frame with a role that is uncertain. Between the trimmed V and J ends, which lost 6 bases and 0 bases, there was a span of 15 bases. CDR3 length: 15 residues.